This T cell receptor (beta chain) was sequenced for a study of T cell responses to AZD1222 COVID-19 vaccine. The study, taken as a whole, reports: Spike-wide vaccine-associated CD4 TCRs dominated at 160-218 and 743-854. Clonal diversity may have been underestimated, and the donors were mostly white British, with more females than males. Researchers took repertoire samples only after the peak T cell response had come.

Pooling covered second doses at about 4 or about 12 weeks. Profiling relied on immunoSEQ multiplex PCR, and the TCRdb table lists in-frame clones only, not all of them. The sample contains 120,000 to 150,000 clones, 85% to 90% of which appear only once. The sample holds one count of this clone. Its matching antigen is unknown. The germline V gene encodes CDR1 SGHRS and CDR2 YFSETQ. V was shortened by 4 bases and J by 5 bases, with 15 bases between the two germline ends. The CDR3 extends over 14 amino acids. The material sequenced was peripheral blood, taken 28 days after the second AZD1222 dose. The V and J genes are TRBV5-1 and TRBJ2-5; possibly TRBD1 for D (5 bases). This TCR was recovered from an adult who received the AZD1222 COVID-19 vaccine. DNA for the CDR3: TGCGCCAGCAGCGCCCAGGGCGGAGAGGAGACCCAGTACTTC. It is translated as CASSAQGGEETQYF.